This T cell receptor beta chain was recorded in a study of blood T cell repertoires in COVID-19. In the study overall: Some COVID-19 samples were acute and others convalescent; all came from the United States, Italy and Spain.

J was trimmed by 4 bases and V by 7 bases; bases with no gene match: 7. The CDR3 contains 14 residues. CDR1 is MNHEY and CDR2 is SMNVEV in the germline V gene (reference sequence). In the authors' workflow: Amplification of reference gene primers was used by the study to estimate nucleated cell counts. Clones were read by immunoSEQ multiplex PCR, and TCRdb kept only the in-frame ones, dropping some. D and trimming come from the DNA, and the V and J calls and clone size come from that table. The data contain just over 95,000 clones, over 75% of them singletons. The chain joins TRBV27 to TRBJ1-5, with 7 bases matching TRBD1. This receptor was obtained from a man aged 60 to 69 with acute or convalescent COVID-19. Sequencing was done on a sample of peripheral blood. CDR3 region: CASNRDSTNQPQHF. CDR3 DNA sequence: TGTGCCAGCAACCGGGACAGTACTAATCAGCCCCAGCATTTT.